The 28 T cell receptor beta chains given below trace back to one sample, sequenced in a study of cytomegalovirus exposure and HLA in healthy donors. A multiplex PCR was run with 60 Vbeta primers and 13 Jbeta primers. The method was immunoSEQ multiplex PCR; TCRdb's version includes in-frame clones alone and lacks a portion of them. Its listing shows some 130,000 clones. The sample comprised PBMCs. These receptors all stem from a young man in good health and CMV-seronegative.

J is TRBJ1-5 and V is TRBV6-5; possibly TRBD1 for D (6 bases). Trimming left V 5 bases short and J 0 bases short, with 11 bases between. This CDR3 has 15 amino acids. Germline CDR1 reads MNHEY; CDR2 reads SVGAGI. For the CDR3, the DNA is TGTGCCAGCAGTCCCCAGGACAGTAGCAATCAGCCCCAGCATTTT. Protein: CASSPQDSSNQPQHF.

The chain couples TRBV5-1 to TRBJ1-3, with D possibly being TRBD1 (6 bases). The CDR3 extends over 15 amino acids. V was trimmed by 6 bases and J by 0 bases, leaving 13 bases between them. Germline assignment: CDR1 SGHRS and CDR2 YFSETQ. The CDR3 bases are TGCGCCAGCAAAGCAGGGGTGAGCTCTGGAAACACCATATATTTT. Its protein is CASKAGVSSGNTIYF.

The chain recombines TRBV4-2 with TRBJ2-2, with 8 bases identical to TRBD2. The V segment lost 4 bases and the J segment 9 bases; nucleotides outside the gene matches: 16. CDR1 and CDR2 from the germline V gene are LGHNA and YNFKEQ. The CDR3 length is 17 residues. For the CDR3, the DNA is TGTGCCAGCAGCCCCGTGGGAGCTAGCGGGCCCTCCAGGGAGCTGTTTTTT. It yields the protein CASSPVGASGPSRELFF.

The rearrangement uses TRBV6-4 and TRBJ2-7, with TRBD1 matching 8 bases. The CDR3 consists of 13 residues. V shed 7 bases, J shed 3 bases, and the junction held 5 bases outside the gene matches. The germline V gene encodes CDR1 MRHNA and CDR2 SNTAGT. The CDR3 sequence: CASTQDRDYEQYF. The DNA of the CDR3 is TGTGCCAGCACCCAGGACAGGGACTACGAGCAGTACTTC.

The V call is TRBV19, the J call TRBJ1-1, with a tentative D call TRBD1 (5 bases). Germline CDR1 is LNHDA and CDR2 is SQIVND (reference sequence). This CDR3 comprises 16 residues. V shed 3 bases and J shed 1 base, with 15 bases lying between them. The CDR3 nucleotides are TGTGCCAGTAGTATTGTTAAGGGGCTTACGAACACTGAAGCTTTCTTT. This gives the protein CASSIVKGLTNTEAFF.

V usage is TRBV28 and J usage is TRBJ1-3, with a possible D match to TRBD1 (5 bases). This CDR3 comprises 14 residues. Germline CDR1 reads MDHEN; CDR2 reads SYDVKM. Trimming pared 2 bases from V and 6 bases from J, leaving 11 bases between. Here the CDR3 reads CASSLVGRVNTIYF. In DNA form, the CDR3 reads TGTGCCAGCAGTTTAGTTGGCAGGGTAAACACCATATATTTT.

The chain joins TRBV27 to TRBJ2-2; 9 positions agree with TRBD1. The CDR3 totals 14 residues. Germline V lookup: CDR1 MNHEY, CDR2 SMNVEV (reference sequence). The V gene end was trimmed by 7 bases and the J gene end by 8 bases; junction bases not matched to a gene: 8. CDR3 sequence reads: CASKEQGASGELFF. The CDR3 nucleotides are TGTGCCAGCAAAGAACAGGGGGCCTCTGGGGAGCTGTTTTTT.

The J gene is TRBJ2-5, the V gene TRBV15, with D perhaps matching TRBD2 (5 bases). TRBJ2-7 explains the end of the DNA better; the J call may be wrong. CDR1 and CDR2 from the germline V gene are LNHNV and YYDKDF (reference sequence). The CDR3 has 14 residues. CDR3 loop: CATSRERRAYEQYF. The CDR3 coding sequence is TGTGCCACCAGCAGAGAGAGGCGGGCCTACGAGCAGTACTTC.

This chain uses TRBV19 with TRBJ1-2; possible D gene TRBD1, 5 bases. V was cut by 3 bases and J by 7 bases, with 15 bases left in between. The germline V gene encodes CDR1 LNHDA and CDR2 SQIVND (reference sequence). The CDR3 sequence is 14 residues long. The CDR3 DNA reads as TGTGCCAGTAGTATTCAGGGCTTATATAGTGGCTACACCTTC. It translates to CASSIQGLYSGYTF.

The V gene is TRBV10-3, the J gene TRBJ2-7; D is uncertain. CDR1 and CDR2 from the germline V gene are ENHRY and SYGVKD. The CDR3 is made up of 16 amino acids. The V end lost 5 bases, the J end lost 7 bases, and 24 bases lay between the germline ends. CDR3 in amino acids: CAISKTLSNTYREQYF. CDR3 in DNA: TGTGCCATCAGTAAGACACTCTCAAATACCTACCGGGAGCAGTACTTC.

The CDR3 DNA reads TGCGCCAGCAGCGAACTCCGGGACAGGGGAGGGGAGACCCAGTACTTC. This encodes CASSELRDRGGETQYF. The chain links TRBV5-1 to TRBJ2-5; 10 nucleotides match TRBD1. After removal of 4 bases from V and 5 bases from J, the junction contained 11 bases not matched to a gene. The germline V gene has CDR1 SGHRS and CDR2 YFSETQ. The CDR3 is 16 residues long.

The V and J genes are TRBV7-2 and TRBJ1-3; D remains unclear. CDR1 and CDR2 (germline): SGHTA, FQGNSA. The CDR3 is made up of 14 amino acids. The V gene lost 8 bases and the J gene lost 4 bases, with 15 bases spanning the gap. The CDR3 DNA sequence: TGTGCCAGCTCTGAGGGTACCTCGGGAAACACCATATATTTT. It encodes CASSEGTSGNTIYF. The full variable domain, in which reference TRBV7-2 and TRBJ1-3 provide the parts outside the CDR3, is GAGVSQSPSNKVTEKGKDVELRCDPISGHTALYWYRQSLGQGLEFLIYFQGNSAPDKSGLPSDRFSAERTGGSVSTLTIQRTQQEDSAVYLCASSEGTSGNTIYFGEGSWLTVV.

The rearrangement uses TRBV6-1 and TRBJ2-7, with 9 positions matching TRBD1. The CDR3 has 13 amino acids. Germline V gives CDR1 MNHNS, CDR2 SASEGT. The ends lost 11 bases at V and 2 bases at J; junction bases unmatched: 7. This CDR3 reads CAGSRQGAYEQYF. The CDR3 DNA sequence: TGTGCCGGTTCTCGACAGGGGGCCTACGAGCAGTACTTC.

This sequence joins TRBV18 and TRBJ2-2; D might be TRBD1 (5 bases). Germline V gene data show CDR1 as KGHSH and CDR2 as LQKENI. With 2 bases removed from V and 0 bases from J, the gap between germline ends came to 19 bases. The CDR3 is 19 residues long. DNA for the CDR3: TGTGCCAGCTCACCATTCCGAACAGGTCCAAATGCGAACACCGGGGAGCTGTTTTTT. Protein sequence: CASSPFRTGPNANTGELFF.

The CDR3 sequence is CASSQGTVAGDSYEQYF. CDR3 in DNA: TGTGCCAGCAGCCAAGGGACGGTAGCGGGGGACTCCTACGAGCAGTACTTC. The rearrangement uses TRBV11-3 and TRBJ2-5, with 9 positions matching TRBD2. The J call is uncertain, as TRBJ2-7 better fits the DNA end. CDR1 is SGHNT, CDR2 YENEEA, per germline. The CDR3 is 17 residues long.

V and J are TRBV5-1 and TRBJ2-7; D perhaps matches TRBD2 (5 bases). The germline V gene encodes CDR1 SGHRS and CDR2 YFSETQ. Between the trimmed V and J ends, which lost 4 bases and 5 bases, there was a span of 19 bases. The CDR3 loop spans 15 amino acids. The CDR3 loop reads CASSPGSPGMDEQYF. In DNA form, the CDR3 reads TGCGCCAGCAGCCCCGGATCCCCCGGGATGGACGAGCAGTACTTC.

The rearrangement joins TRBV27 to TRBJ1-3; D call uncertain. Germline CDR1 MNHEY, CDR2 SMNVEV (reference sequence). Trimming took 5 bases from V and 1 from J, leaving 12 bases between them. This CDR3 has 15 residues. The CDR3 DNA reads as TGTGCCAGCAGTCTCACGACGGGGTCTGGAAACACCATATATTTT. Translating gives CASSLTTGSGNTIYF.

This chain connects TRBV9 to TRBJ1-1, with no clear D. The CDR3 is 12 amino acids. Looked up from germline, CDR1 is SGDLS and CDR2 is YYNGEE. V lost 0 bases to trimming and J lost 6 bases, with 6 bases between them. The CDR3 sequence is CASSVGGAEAFF. In DNA, the CDR3 is TGTGCCAGCAGCGTAGGAGGTGCTGAAGCTTTCTTT.

The chain employs TRBV19 and TRBJ2-5; 9 positions agree with TRBD2. V was pared by 3 bases and J by 2 bases, with 7 bases of the junction left unmatched. The CDR3 spans 16 residues. Germline V gene data show CDR1 as LNHDA and CDR2 as SQIVND (reference sequence). The DNA for the CDR3 is TGTGCCAGTAGTATTGTCCTAGCGGGGCCTCAAGAGACCCAGTACTTC. It translates to CASSIVLAGPQETQYF.

This chain joins TRBV29-1 and TRBJ1-5; D might be TRBD1 (5 bases). The CDR3 has 13 amino acids. V was pared by 5 bases and J by 0 bases, with 8 bases between. Germline V lookup: CDR1 SQVTM, CDR2 ANQGSEA. The CDR3 DNA is TGCAGCGTTCAGGGCTATAGCAATCAGCCCCAGCATTTT. Translating gives CSVQGYSNQPQHF.

This chain links TRBV7-3 with TRBJ1-3, with 7 bases identical to TRBD1. Germline V gives CDR1 SGHTA, CDR2 FQGTGA. V gave up 5 bases and J gave up 2 bases; unmatched junction bases: 3. The length of the CDR3 is 14 residues. For the CDR3, the DNA is TGTGCCAGCAGCGAAACAGGGGCTGGAAACACCATATATTTT. It encodes CASSETGAGNTIYF. Complete variable domain (other parts from reference TRBV7-3 and TRBJ1-3): GAGVSQTPSNKVTEKGKYVELRCDPISGHTALYWYRQSLGQGPEFLIYFQGTGAADDSGLPNDRFFAVRPEGSVSTLKIQRTERGDSAVYLCASSETGAGNTIYFGEGSWLTVV.

The DNA for the CDR3 is TGCGCCAGCAGCTTGGAAGGACAGGGGGATGGCTACACCTTC. Amino acid sequence: CASSLEGQGDGYTF. V gene TRBV5-1 combines with J gene TRBJ1-2, with 10 bases identical to TRBD1. The CDR3 covers 14 residues. The V and J ends lost 0 bases and 6 bases, in that order; junction bases with no gene match: 2. From germline, CDR1 is SGHRS and CDR2 YFSETQ.

The CDR3 spells CASSLILVAGVPYYNEQFF. The CDR3 DNA sequence: TGTGCCAGCAGTTTAATCTTGGTAGCGGGAGTCCCCTATTACAATGAGCAGTTCTTC. The rearrangement uses TRBV28 and TRBJ2-1, with TRBD2 matching 9 bases. From germline, CDR1 is MDHEN and CDR2 SYDVKM. J was trimmed by 4 bases and V by 2 bases; bases with no gene match: 15. CDR3 size: 19 residues. Complete variable domain (other parts from reference TRBV28 and TRBJ2-1): DVKVTQSSRYLVKRTGEKVFLECVQDMDHENMFWYRQDPGLGLRLIYFSYDVKMKEKGDIPEGYSVSREKKERFSLILESASTNQTSMYLCASSLILVAGVPYYNEQFFGPGTRLTVL.

The chain combines TRBV10-3 with TRBJ1-1; D is possibly TRBD1 (5 bases). Germline V gives CDR1 ENHRY, CDR2 SYGVKD. V lost 8 bases and J 0 bases, leaving 16 bases between the germline ends. The CDR3 spans 15 residues. The CDR3 reads CAISILAGMNTEAFF. The CDR3 coding sequence is TGTGCCATCTCAATTCTGGCAGGGATGAACACTGAAGCTTTCTTT.

With regard to this clone: The junction and the germline gene differ at one end; a read error may be behind it. The V call is TRBV27, the J call TRBJ2-5; 8 bases match TRBD1. Germline CDR1 is MNHEY and CDR2 is SMNVEV (reference sequence). The CDR3 consists of 17 residues. Here the CDR3 DNA reads TGTGCCAGCAGCTTATCCACTAGGACAGGGACCCAAGAGACCCAGTACTTC. Protein sequence: CASSLSTRTGTQETQYF.

The rearrangement joins TRBV4-1 to TRBJ1-3; D not resolved. Trimming left V 0 bases short and J 8 bases short, with 11 bases between. Germline V lookup: CDR1 MGHRA, CDR2 YSYEKL. The CDR3 has 14 residues. Here the CDR3 reads CASSQDRIGDTIYF. The DNA of the CDR3 is TGCGCCAGCAGCCAAGATAGGATCGGGGACACCATATATTTT.

This chain connects TRBV18 to TRBJ2-7; D perhaps matches TRBD2 (5 bases). Per the germline V gene, CDR1 is KGHSH and CDR2 is LQKENI. The CDR3 sequence is 16 residues long. Trimming took off 5 bases at V and 2 bases at J, with 19 bases between the two ends. CDR3 nucleotides: TGTGCCAGCTCATTCTTTTCCGGGAAATCCACCTACGAGCAGTACTTC. Translation: CASSFFSGKSTYEQYF.

The CDR3 is CAISESWEQYF. DNA of the CDR3: TGTGCCATCAGTGAGTCTTGGGAGCAGTACTTC. The gene calls are TRBV10-3 and TRBJ2-5, with a possible D match to TRBD2 (5 bases). Germline V gene lookup returns CDR1 ENHRY and CDR2 SYGVKD. With 0 bases removed from V and 11 bases from J, the gap between germline ends came to 7 bases. This CDR3 is built from 11 residues.